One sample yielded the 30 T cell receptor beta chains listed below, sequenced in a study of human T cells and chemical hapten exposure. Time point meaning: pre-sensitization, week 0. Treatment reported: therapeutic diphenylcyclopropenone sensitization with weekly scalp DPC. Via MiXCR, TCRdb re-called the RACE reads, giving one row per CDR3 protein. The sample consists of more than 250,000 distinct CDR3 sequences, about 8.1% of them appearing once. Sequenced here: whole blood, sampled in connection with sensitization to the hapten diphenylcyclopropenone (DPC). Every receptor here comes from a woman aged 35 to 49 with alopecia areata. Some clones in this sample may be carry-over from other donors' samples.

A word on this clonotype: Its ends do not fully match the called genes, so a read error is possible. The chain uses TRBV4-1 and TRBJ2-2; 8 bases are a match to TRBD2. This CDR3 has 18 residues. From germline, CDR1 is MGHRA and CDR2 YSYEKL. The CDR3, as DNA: TGCGCCAGCAACCAAGCCCCTAGCGGGCACGCGAACACCGGGGAGCTGTTTTTT. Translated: CASNQAPSGHANTGELFF.

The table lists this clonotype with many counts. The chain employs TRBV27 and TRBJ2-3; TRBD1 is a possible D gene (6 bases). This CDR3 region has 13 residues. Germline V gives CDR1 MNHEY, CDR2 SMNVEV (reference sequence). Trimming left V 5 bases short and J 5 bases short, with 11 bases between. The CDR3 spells CASSQQGLDTQYF. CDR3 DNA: TGTGCCAGCAGTCAGCAGGGGTTAGATACGCAGTATTTT.

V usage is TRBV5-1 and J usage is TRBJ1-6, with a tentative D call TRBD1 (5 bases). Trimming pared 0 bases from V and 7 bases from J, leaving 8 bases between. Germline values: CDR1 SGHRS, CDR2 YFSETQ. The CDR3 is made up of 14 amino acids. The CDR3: CASSLVGDNSPLHF. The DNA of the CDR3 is TGCGCCAGCAGCTTGGTAGGGGACAATTCACCCCTCCACTTT.

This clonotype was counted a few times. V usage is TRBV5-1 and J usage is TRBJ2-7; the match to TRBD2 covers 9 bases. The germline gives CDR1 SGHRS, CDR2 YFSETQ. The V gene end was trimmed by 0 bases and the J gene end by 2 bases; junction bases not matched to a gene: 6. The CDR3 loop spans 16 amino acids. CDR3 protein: CASSLAESSGTYEQYF. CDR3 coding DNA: TGCGCCAGCAGCTTGGCAGAGTCTAGCGGGACCTACGAGCAGTACTTC.

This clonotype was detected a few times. CDR3 in DNA: TGTGCCACCAGTGATCCAGGAGCGCAGACCTACAATGAGCAGTTCTTC. Its translation: CATSDPGAQTYNEQFF. This sequence joins TRBV24-1 and TRBJ2-1, with no clear D. The CDR3 is made up of 16 amino acids. Germline V lookup: CDR1 KGHDR, CDR2 SFDVKD. Trimming took off 3 bases at V and 2 bases at J, with 13 bases between the two ends.

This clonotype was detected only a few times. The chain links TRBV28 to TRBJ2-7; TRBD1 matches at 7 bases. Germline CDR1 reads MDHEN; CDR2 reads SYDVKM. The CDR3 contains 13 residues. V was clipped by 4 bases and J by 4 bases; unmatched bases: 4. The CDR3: CASSSYRGYEQYF. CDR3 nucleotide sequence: TGTGCCAGCAGTTCCTACAGGGGATACGAGCAGTACTTC. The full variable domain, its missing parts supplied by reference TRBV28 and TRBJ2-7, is DVKVTQSSRYLVKRTGEKVFLECVQDMDHENMFWYRQDPGLGLRLIYFSYDVKMKEKGDIPEGYSVSREKKERFSLILESASTNQTSMYLCASSSYRGYEQYFGPGTRLTVT.

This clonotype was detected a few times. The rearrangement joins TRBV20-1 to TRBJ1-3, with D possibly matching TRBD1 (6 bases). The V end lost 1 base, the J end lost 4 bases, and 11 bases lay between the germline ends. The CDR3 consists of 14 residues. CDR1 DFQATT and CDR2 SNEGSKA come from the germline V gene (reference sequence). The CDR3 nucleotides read TGCAGTGCTAGAGGCCACAGGGAAGGAAACACCATATATTTT. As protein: CSARGHREGNTIYF.

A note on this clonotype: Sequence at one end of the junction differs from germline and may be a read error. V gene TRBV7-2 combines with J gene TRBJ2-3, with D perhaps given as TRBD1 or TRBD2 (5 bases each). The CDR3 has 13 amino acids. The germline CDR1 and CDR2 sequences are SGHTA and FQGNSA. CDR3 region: CVSSRGQADTQYF. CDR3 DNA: TGTGTCAGCAGCCGGGGCCAAGCGGATACGCAGTATTTT.

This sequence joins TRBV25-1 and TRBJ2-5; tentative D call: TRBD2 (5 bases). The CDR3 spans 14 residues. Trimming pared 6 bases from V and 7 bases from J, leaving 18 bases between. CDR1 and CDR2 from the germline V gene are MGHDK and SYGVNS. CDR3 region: CASSQTSSRGTQYF. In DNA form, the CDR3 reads TGTGCCAGCAGCCAAACTTCCTCACGGGGGACCCAGTACTTC.

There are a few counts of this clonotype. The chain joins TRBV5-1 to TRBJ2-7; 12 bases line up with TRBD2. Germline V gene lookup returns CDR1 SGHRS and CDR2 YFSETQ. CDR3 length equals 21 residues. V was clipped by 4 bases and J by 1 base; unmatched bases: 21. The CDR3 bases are TGCGCCAGCAGCCCCTCCGCGCGGGCTAGCGGGAGGGCCTCGACGTCCTACGAGCAGTACTTC. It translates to CASSPSARASGRASTSYEQYF.

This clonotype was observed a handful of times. CDR3 loop: CASSLARWTGGELFF. In DNA form, the CDR3 reads TGTGCCAGCAGCTTAGCTAGGTGGACAGGCGGGGAGCTGTTTTTT. The V and J genes are TRBV7-2 and TRBJ2-2; 7 bases are shared with TRBD1. The CDR3 consists of 15 residues. Germline-derived CDR1 and CDR2 are SGHTA and FQGNSA. J was trimmed by 7 bases and V by 0 bases; bases with no gene match: 5.

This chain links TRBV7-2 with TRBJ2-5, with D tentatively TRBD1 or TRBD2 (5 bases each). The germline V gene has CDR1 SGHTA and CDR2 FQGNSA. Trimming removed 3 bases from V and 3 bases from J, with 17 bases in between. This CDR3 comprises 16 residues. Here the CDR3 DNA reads TGTGCCAGCAGCTTGGACCCCCCTGGGGGTAAAGAGACCCAGTACTTC. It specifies CASSLDPPGGKETQYF.

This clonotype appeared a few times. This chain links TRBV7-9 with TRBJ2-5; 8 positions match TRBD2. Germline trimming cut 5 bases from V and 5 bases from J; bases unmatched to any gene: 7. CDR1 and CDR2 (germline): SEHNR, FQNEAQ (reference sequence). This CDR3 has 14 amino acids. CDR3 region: CASSRAGAAETQYF. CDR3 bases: TGTGCCAGCAGCCGAGCGGGAGCGGCGGAGACCCAGTACTTC.

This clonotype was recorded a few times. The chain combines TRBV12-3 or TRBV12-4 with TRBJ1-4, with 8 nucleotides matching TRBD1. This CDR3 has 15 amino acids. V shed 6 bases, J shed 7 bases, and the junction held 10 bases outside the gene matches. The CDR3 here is CASRPSAGGVEKLFF. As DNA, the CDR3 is TGTGCCAGCAGACCTTCGGCAGGGGGCGTTGAAAAACTGTTTTTT.

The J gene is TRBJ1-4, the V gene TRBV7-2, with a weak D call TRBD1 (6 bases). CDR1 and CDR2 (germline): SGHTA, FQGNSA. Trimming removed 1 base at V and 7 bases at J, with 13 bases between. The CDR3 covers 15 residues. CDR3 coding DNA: TGTGCCAGCAGCTTAGGGGGCAGGGGAGGTGAAAAACTGTTTTTT. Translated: CASSLGGRGGEKLFF.

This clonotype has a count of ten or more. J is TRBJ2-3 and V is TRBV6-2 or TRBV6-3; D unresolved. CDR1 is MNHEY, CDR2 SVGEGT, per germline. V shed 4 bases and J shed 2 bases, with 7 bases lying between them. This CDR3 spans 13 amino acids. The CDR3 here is CASSSQVTDTQYF. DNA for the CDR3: TGTGCCAGCAGTTCCCAGGTCACAGATACGCAGTATTTT.

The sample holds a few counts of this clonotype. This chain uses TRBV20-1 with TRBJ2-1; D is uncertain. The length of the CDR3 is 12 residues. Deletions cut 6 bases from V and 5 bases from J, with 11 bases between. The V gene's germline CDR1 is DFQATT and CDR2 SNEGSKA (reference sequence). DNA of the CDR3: TGCAGTGCAATCAACCCAAACAATGAGCAGTTCTTC. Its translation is CSAINPNNEQFF.

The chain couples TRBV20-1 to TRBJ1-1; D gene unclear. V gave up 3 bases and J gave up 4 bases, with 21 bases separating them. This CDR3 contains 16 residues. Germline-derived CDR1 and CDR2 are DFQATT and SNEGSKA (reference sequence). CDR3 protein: CSASRFSGRVGTEAFF. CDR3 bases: TGCAGTGCTAGTCGATTCAGCGGGAGGGTGGGCACTGAAGCTTTCTTT.

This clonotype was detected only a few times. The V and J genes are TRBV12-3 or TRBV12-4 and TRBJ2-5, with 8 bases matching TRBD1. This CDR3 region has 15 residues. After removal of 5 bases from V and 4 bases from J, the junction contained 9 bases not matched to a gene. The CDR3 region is CASSDTLQGAETQYF. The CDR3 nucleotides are TGTGCCAGCAGTGACACGCTCCAGGGGGCAGAGACCCAGTACTTC.

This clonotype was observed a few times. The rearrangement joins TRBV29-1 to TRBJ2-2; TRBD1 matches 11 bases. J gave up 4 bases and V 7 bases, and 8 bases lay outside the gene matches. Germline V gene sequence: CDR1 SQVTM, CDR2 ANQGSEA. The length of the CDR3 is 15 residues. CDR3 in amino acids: CSARRTGGVTGELFF. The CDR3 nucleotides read TGCAGCGCCAGAAGGACAGGGGGCGTCACCGGGGAGCTGTTTTTT.

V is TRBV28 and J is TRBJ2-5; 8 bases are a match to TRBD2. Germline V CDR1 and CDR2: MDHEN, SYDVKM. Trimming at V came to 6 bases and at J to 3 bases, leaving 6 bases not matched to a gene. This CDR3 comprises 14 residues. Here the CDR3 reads CASRPSGPKETQYF. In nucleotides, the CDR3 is TGTGCCAGCAGGCCTAGCGGGCCAAAAGAGACCCAGTACTTC. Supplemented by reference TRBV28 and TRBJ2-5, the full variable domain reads DVKVTQSSRYLVKRTGEKVFLECVQDMDHENMFWYRQDPGLGLRLIYFSYDVKMKEKGDIPEGYSVSREKKERFSLILESASTNQTSMYLCASRPSGPKETQYFGPGTRLLVL.

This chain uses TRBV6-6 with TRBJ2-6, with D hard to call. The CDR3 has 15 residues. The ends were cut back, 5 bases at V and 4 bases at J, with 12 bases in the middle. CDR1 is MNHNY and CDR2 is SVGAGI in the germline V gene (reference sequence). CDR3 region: CASSGFQSGANVLTF. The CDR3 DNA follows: TGTGCCAGCAGTGGGTTTCAGAGCGGGGCCAACGTCCTGACTTTC.

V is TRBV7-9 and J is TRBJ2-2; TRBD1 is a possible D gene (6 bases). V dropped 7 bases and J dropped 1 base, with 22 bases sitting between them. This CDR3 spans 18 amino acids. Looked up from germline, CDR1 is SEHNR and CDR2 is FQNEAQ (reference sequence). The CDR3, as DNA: TGTGCCAGCACCAATCTGGGCCCCGGGACAAAGAACACCGGGGAGCTGTTTTTT. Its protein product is CASTNLGPGTKNTGELFF.

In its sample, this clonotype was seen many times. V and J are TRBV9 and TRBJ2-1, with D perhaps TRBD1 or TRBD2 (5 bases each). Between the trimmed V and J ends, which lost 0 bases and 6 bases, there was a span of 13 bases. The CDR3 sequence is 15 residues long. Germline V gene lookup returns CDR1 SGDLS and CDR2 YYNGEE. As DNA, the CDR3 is TGTGCCAGCAGCGTAGACGGGACGACGGGCAATGAGCAGTTCTTC. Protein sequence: CASSVDGTTGNEQFF.

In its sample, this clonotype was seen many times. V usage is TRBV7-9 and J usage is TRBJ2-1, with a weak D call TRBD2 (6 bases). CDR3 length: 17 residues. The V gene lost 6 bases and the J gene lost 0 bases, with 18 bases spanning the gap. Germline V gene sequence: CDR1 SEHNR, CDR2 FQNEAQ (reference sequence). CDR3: CASSWAGGNSSYNEQFF. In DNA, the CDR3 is TGTGCCAGCAGTTGGGCGGGCGGGAATAGCTCCTACAATGAGCAGTTCTTC.

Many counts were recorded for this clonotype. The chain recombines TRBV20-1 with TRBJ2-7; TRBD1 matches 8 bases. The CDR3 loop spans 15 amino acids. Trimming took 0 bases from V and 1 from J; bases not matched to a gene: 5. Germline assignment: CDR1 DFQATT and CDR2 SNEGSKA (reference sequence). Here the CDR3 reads CSARDRDRGSYEQYF. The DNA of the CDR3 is TGCAGTGCTAGAGATCGAGACAGGGGTTCCTACGAGCAGTACTTC.

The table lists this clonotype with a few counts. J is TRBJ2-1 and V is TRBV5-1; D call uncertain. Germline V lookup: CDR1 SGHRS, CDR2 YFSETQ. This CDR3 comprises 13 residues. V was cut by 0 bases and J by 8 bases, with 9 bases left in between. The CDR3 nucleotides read TGCGCCAGCAGCTTGGGACCGACCTATGAGCAGTTCTTC. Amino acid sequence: CASSLGPTYEQFF.

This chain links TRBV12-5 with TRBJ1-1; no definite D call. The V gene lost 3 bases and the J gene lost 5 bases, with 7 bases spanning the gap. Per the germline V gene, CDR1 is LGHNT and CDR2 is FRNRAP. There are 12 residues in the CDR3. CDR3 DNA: TGTGCTAGTGGTTTCCAATCTACTGAAGCTTTCTTT. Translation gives CASGFQSTEAFF.

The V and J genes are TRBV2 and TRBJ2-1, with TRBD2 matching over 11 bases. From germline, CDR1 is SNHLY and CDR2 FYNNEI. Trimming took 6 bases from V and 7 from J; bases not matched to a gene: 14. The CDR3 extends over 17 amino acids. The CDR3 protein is CASSHTSGRAFRNEQFF. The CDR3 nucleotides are TGTGCCAGCAGCCATACTAGCGGGAGAGCGTTCAGAAATGAGCAGTTCTTC.

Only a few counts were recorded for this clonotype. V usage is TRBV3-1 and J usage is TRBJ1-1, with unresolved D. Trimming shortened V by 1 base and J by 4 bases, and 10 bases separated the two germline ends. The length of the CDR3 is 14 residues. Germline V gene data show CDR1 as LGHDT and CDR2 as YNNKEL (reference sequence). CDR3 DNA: TGTGCCAGCAGCCAAGGCATGAGGGTCACTGAAGCTTTCTTT. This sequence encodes CASSQGMRVTEAFF.